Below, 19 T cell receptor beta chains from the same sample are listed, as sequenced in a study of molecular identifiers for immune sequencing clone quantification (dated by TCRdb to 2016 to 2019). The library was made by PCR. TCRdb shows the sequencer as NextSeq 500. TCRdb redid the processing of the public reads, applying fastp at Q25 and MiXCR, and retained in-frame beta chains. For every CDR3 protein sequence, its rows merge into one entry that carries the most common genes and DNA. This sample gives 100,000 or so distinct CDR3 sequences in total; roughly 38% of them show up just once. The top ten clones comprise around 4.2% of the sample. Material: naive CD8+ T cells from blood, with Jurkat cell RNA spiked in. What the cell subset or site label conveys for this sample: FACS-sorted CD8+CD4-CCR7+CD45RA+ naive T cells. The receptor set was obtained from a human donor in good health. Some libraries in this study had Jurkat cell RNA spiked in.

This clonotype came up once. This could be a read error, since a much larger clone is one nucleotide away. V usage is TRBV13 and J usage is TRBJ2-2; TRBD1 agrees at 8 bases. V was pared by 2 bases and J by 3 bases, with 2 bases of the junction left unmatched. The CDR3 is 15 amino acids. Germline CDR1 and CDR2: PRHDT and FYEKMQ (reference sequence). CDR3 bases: TGTGCCAGCAGCTTAACAGGGGGACACACCGGGGAGCTGTTTTTT. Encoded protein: CASSLTGGHTGELFF.

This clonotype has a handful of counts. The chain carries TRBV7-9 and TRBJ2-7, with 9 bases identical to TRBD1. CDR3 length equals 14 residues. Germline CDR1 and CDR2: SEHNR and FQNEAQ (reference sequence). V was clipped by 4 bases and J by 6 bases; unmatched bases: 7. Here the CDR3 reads CASSSYRGPIEQYF. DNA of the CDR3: TGTGCCAGCAGCTCCTACAGGGGGCCCATCGAGCAGTACTTC.

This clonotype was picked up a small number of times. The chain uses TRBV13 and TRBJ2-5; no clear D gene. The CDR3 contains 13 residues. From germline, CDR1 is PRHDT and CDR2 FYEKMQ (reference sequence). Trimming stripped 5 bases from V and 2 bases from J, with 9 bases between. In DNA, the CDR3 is TGTGCCAGCAGCCAAGAAAGACAAGAGACCCAGTACTTC. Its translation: CASSQERQETQYF.

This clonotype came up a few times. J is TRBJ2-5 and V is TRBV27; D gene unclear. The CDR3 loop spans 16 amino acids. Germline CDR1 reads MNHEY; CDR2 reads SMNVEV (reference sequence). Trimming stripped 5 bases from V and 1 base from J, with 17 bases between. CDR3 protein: CASSPWSHRPQETQYF. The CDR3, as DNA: TGTGCCAGCAGTCCATGGTCGCACCGACCCCAAGAGACCCAGTACTTC.

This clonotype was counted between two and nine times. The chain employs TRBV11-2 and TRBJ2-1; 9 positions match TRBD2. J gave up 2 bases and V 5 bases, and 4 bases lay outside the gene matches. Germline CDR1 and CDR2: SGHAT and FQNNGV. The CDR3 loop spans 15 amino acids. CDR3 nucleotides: TGTGCCAGCAGCCGCCGACTAGCGGCCTACAATGAGCAGTTCTTC. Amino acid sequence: CASSRRLAAYNEQFF.

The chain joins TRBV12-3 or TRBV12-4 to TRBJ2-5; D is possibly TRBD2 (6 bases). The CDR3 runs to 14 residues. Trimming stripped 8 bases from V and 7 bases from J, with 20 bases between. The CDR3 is CASGGDHTRGTQYF. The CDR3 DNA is TGTGCCAGCGGTGGGGACCACACGCGGGGGACCCAGTACTTC.

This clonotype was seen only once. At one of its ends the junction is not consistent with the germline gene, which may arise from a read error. Here the CDR3 reads CASSPHSGTSTDTRYF. DNA for the CDR3: TGTGCCAGCAGCCCCCATAGCGGAACTAGCACAGATACGCGGTATTTT. The V call is TRBV12-3 or TRBV12-4, the J call TRBJ2-3, with D possibly being TRBD2 (6 bases). CDR3 length equals 16 residues.

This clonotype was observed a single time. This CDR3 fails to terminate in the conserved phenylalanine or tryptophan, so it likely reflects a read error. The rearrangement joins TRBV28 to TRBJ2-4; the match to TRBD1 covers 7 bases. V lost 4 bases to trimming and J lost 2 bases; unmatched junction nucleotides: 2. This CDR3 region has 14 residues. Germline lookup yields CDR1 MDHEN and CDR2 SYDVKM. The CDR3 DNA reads TGTGCCAGCAGTTCGAGGGGGCCCAAAAACATTCAGTACTCC. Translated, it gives CASSSRGPKNIQYS.

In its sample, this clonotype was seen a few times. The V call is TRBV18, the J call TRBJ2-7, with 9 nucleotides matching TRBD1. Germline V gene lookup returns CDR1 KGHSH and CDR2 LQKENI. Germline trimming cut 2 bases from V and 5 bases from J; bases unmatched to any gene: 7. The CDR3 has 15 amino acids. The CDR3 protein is CASSPTGGKGNEQYF. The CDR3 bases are TGTGCCAGCTCACCAACAGGGGGCAAAGGGAACGAGCAGTACTTC.

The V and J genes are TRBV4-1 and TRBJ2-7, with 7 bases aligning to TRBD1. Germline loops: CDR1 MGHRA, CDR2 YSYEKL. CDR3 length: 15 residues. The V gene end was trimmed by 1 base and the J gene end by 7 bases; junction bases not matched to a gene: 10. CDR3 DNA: TGCGCCAGCAGCCAAGTATACGACAGGGATATAGAGCAGTACTTC. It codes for CASSQVYDRDIEQYF.

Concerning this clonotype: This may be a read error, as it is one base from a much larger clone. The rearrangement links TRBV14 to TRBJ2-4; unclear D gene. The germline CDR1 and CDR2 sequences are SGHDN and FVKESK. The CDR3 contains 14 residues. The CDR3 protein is CASSQDPLGNNQYF. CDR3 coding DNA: TGTGCCAGCAGCCAAGACCCCCTCGGAAACAATCAGTACTTC.

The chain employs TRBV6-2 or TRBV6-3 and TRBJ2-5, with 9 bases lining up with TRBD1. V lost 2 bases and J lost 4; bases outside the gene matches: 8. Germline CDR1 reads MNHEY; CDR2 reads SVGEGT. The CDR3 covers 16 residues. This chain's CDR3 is CASSYSPGQGSETQYF. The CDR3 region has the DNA TGTGCCAGCAGTTACAGTCCGGGACAGGGTTCAGAGACCCAGTACTTC.

CDR3 coding DNA: TGTGCCAGCAGTTACTATGGGGGAACCTACGAGCAGTACTTC. This sequence encodes CASSYYGGTYEQYF. The genes are TRBV6-2 or TRBV6-3 and TRBJ2-7; D may match TRBD1 or TRBD2 (5 bases each). Germline assignment: CDR1 MNHEY and CDR2 SVGEGT. The CDR3 is made up of 14 amino acids. The V end lost 1 base, the J end lost 2 bases, and 9 bases lay between the germline ends.

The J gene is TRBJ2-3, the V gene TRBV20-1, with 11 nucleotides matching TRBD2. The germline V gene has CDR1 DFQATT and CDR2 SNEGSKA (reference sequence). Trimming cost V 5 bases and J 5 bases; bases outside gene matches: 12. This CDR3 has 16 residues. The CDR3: CSAGPLVGLAGDTQYF. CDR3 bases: TGCAGTGCTGGTCCCCTGGTTGGACTAGCGGGAGATACGCAGTATTTT.

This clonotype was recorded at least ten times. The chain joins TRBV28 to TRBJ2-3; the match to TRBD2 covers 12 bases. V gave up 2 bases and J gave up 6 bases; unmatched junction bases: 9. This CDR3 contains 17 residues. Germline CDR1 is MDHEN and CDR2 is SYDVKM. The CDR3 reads CASSLRLAGVKGDTQYF. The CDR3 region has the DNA TGTGCCAGCAGTTTAAGACTAGCGGGAGTGAAAGGGGATACGCAGTATTTT.

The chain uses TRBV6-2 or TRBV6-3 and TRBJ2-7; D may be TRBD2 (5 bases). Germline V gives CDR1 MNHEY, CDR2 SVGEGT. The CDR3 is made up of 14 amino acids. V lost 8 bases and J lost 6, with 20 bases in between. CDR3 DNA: TGTGCCAGCGCCCATCGCGGGTTGCAAGGCGAGCAGTACTTC. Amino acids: CASAHRGLQGEQYF.

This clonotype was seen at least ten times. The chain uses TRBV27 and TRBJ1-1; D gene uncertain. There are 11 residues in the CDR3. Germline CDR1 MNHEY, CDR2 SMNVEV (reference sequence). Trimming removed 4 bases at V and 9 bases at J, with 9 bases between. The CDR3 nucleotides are TGTGCCAGCAGTTCCGGGTCAAAAGCTTTCTTT. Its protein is CASSSGSKAFF.

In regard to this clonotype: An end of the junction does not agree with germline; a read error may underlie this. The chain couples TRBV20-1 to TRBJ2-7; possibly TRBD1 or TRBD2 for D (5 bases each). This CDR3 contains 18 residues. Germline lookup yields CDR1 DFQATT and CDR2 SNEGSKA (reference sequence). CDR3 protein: CRAREWRVARGSSYEQYF. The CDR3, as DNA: TGCAGAGCTAGAGAGTGGAGAGTAGCGAGGGGAAGCTCCTACGAGCAGTACTTC.

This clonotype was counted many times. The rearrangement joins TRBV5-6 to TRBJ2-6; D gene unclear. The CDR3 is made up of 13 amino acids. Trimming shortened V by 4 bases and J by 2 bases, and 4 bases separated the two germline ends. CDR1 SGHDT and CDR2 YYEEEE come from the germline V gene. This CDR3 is CASSPPGANVLTF. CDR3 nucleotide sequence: TGTGCCAGCAGCCCCCCTGGGGCCAACGTCCTGACTTTC.